This T cell receptor beta chain was profiled in a study of vaccination effects on CD4 cells after COVID-19. On the study more broadly: The researchers cultured approximately 2.1 million PBMC per well with about 10 IU/ml IL-2 and around 9.5 ug/ml peptides.

Study outcomes and limitations: Marked contraction was observed in infection-induced and vaccine-induced clones late after vaccination.

On this clone: The antigen remains undetermined.

In germline, CDR1 is SEHNR, CDR2 FQNEAQ (reference sequence). The CDR3 spans 16 residues. Germline trimming cut 5 bases from V and 8 bases from J; bases unmatched to any gene: 11. An approximately nine-day culture period preceded the isolation of CD4+ T cells. Participants were vaccinated with two doses of either the BNT162b2 or mRNA-1273 vaccine. IL-2 medium supplanted half the medium on days 3 and 7. Repertoires were generated with immunoSEQ multiplex PCR, while TCRdb's copy carries only in-frame clones and drops some. The profile shows tens of thousands of clones, around 67% of them singletons. The material sequenced was CD4+ T cells from PBMCs cultured without peptide, taken after COVID-19 vaccination. The receptor was derived from a human donor who received a COVID-19 vaccine. The genes are TRBV7-9 and TRBJ1-6; 8 positions match TRBD1. The CDR3 spells CASSPGQGRWDSPLHF. In DNA form, the CDR3 reads TGTGCCAGCAGCCCCGGACAGGGCCGGTGGGATTCACCCCTCCACTTT.